This record concerns one T cell receptor beta chain sequence. The specificity of this receptor is unknown. The record has no base qualities; no much larger clone is one base away. Each collaborating institution followed its own protocols to collect whole blood in K2EDTA tubes. For TCRbeta analysis, collaborators shipped samples in one of three forms: frozen whole blood, isolated PBMCs, or DNA extracted from either of those sample types. TCRbeta CDR3 regions were amplified from genomic DNA using the immunoSEQ Assay, a bias-controlled multiplex PCR. The published analysis was carried out like this. The number of nucleated cells in each sample was estimated from the amplification of reference gene primers within the assay. To quantify the absolute abundance of each unique TCRbeta CDR3 rearrangement, sequence reads were collapsed and filtered. Productive Simpson clonality was computed per sample as the square root of Simpson's diversity index over productive rearrangements. TCRdb took this table from immuneACCESS and kept in-frame rearrangements with V and J called. Such tables lack part of the clones; where checked against another copy, unresolved V genes explain under half of the gap, and the rest is unexplained. The V and J calls and clone size come from that table; D and trimming were worked out from the DNA. The sample has about 280,000 clones on record, roughly 87% of them singletons. Less than 15% of the sample goes to the ten largest clones.

The source of the sample is a study of blood T cell repertoires in COVID-19 (dated by TCRdb to the early 2020s). About the investigation overall: Collaborator samples came from the United States, Italy and Spain and covered acute and convalescent phases of COVID-19. The dataset comprised deeply sampled blood TCRbeta repertoires from subjects exposed to, actively infected with, or recovered from COVID-19. A freely available public database, intended as a resource for researchers studying the immune response to SARS-CoV-2, is where the repertoires were released. The material from the prospective study consisted of cDNA or gDNA derived from T cells, B-cell-depleted T cells, or PBMCs. The samples were drawn from the first 160 participants of the ongoing ImmuneRACE study and from about 1,200 subjects provided by 6 global collaborators. HLA class I and class II types, where available, came from metadata supplied by the sample provider rather than from assay-based typing. A de-identified subject ID, COVID-19 status, age in years and sex were almost always included in the sample metadata.

Overall study results and their limits: The quantity of clinical and demographic metadata differed by source and by participant and was supplied without curation.

This TCR came from a human donor in a cohort sampled during active COVID-19. Specimen: peripheral blood.

The nucleotides read TGTGCCAGCAGCCAACCCGGGACAGGGAGCTCACCCCTCCACTTT. This is translated as CASSQPGTGSSPLHF. Recombination connected TRBV3-1 (or the pseudogene TRBV3-2) to TRBJ1-6; 9 nucleotides in the junction match TRBD1. Taken from cysteine to phenylalanine, the CDR3 has 15 residues. CDR3 DNA is the only sequence kept; it has 45 bases, read in frame from the first base. V loses 2 bases at its end and J loses 10 bases; junction bases beyond the gene matches: 6. The germline V gene (reference sequence) yields LGHDT for CDR1 and YNNKEL for CDR2.